The 29 T cell receptor beta chains listed next were all sequenced from one sample in a study of shared clonotypes between healthy human individuals. Assay: immunoSEQ multiplex PCR; the TCRdb copy retains only in-frame clones and omits some. This sample has a few million clones, with approximately 96% found just once. The sample was naive CD4+ T cells sorted from blood. The subset here: CD45RA+ positively selected. The receptors originated from a man between 18 and 35 years old in good health.

This sequence joins TRBV7-9 and TRBJ2-3, with 14 bases matching TRBD2. The CDR3 spans 15 residues. V lost 5 bases, J lost 8 bases, and 6 bases stayed unmatched. CDR1 is SEHNR, CDR2 FQNEAQ, per germline (reference sequence). The CDR3 spells CASSTGLAGVATQYF. CDR3 sequence (DNA): TGTGCCAGCAGCACGGGACTAGCGGGAGTGGCTACGCAGTATTTT. Full variable domain (remainder filled in from reference TRBV7-9 and TRBJ2-3): DTGVSQNPRHKITKRGQNVTFRCDPISEHNRLYWYRQTLGQGPEFLTYFQNEAQLEKSRLLSDRFSAERPKGSFSTLEIQRTEQGDSAMYLCASSTGLAGVATQYFGPGTRLTVL.

This chain joins TRBV6-1 and TRBJ1-2; TRBD1 agrees at 12 bases. Per the germline V gene, CDR1 is MNHNS and CDR2 is SASEGT. The CDR3 spans 16 residues. The ends lost 4 bases at V and 7 bases at J; junction bases unmatched: 10. This CDR3 is CASSANEGQGARGYTF. The DNA for the CDR3 is TGTGCCAGCAGTGCCAACGAGGGACAGGGGGCACGTGGCTACACCTTC.

This clone was found once. V usage is TRBV5-1 and J usage is TRBJ2-1, with 7 positions matching TRBD1. In germline, CDR1 is SGHRS, CDR2 YFSETQ. V lost 4 bases and J lost 9; bases outside the gene matches: 10. CDR3 length equals 14 residues. CDR3 in amino acids: CASSPRQGSSEQFF. DNA for the CDR3: TGCGCCAGCAGCCCACGACAGGGTTCCAGTGAGCAGTTCTTC.

The V and J genes are TRBV14 and TRBJ2-5; the D gene is possibly TRBD2 (6 bases). The V gene's germline CDR1 is SGHDN and CDR2 FVKESK. V lost 2 bases and J 5 bases, leaving 9 bases between the germline ends. The CDR3 contains 13 residues. CDR3 in amino acids: CASSQIGTETQYF. In DNA, the CDR3 is TGTGCCAGCAGCCAAATAGGGACTGAGACCCAGTACTTC.

This clone has a single count. The V call is TRBV4-1, the J call TRBJ1-2; the D is unclear. This CDR3 is 14 amino acids long. The ends were cut back, 6 bases at V and 8 bases at J, with 19 bases in the middle. Germline loops: CDR1 MGHRA, CDR2 YSYEKL. CDR3 sequence: CASRLDSSTGGYTF. The CDR3 DNA sequence: TGCGCCAGCAGGTTAGACTCATCGACGGGCGGCTACACCTTC.

The rearrangement uses TRBV6-5 and TRBJ2-7; 9 bases agree with TRBD2. V lost 5 bases to trimming and J lost 4 bases; unmatched junction nucleotides: 9. CDR1 and CDR2 from the germline V gene are MNHEY and SVGAGI. The CDR3 is 15 residues long. CDR3 in DNA: TGTGCCAGCAGTCCATTAATAGCGGGAGCATACGAGCAGTACTTC. Amino acid sequence: CASSPLIAGAYEQYF.

This clone has just one count. The genes are TRBV11-2 and TRBJ2-7; D might be TRBD1 (6 bases). V was shortened by 5 bases and J by 5 bases, with 22 bases between the two germline ends. Germline CDR1 reads SGHAT; CDR2 reads FQNNGV. The CDR3 contains 16 residues. The CDR3 DNA reads as TGTGCCAGCAGCCCGGGGTCGTTGGCAGGGGTCCACGAGCAGTACTTC. It codes for CASSPGSLAGVHEQYF.

This chain links TRBV14 with TRBJ2-2; either TRBD1 or TRBD2 may supply D (5 bases each). The CDR3 is 20 amino acids. CDR1 is SGHDN and CDR2 is FVKESK in the germline V gene. The V end lost 1 base, the J end lost 2 bases, and 23 bases lay between the germline ends. The CDR3 region is CASSQGWQGVRRDNTGELFF. DNA of the CDR3: TGTGCCAGCAGCCAAGGGTGGCAGGGAGTGCGTAGAGACAACACCGGGGAGCTGTTTTTT. Supplemented by reference TRBV14 and TRBJ2-2, the full variable domain reads EAGVTQFPSHSVIEKGQTVTLRCDPISGHDNLYWYRRVMGKEIKFLLHFVKESKQDESGMPNNRFLAERTGGTYSTLKVQPAELEDSGVYFCASSQGWQGVRRDNTGELFFGEGSRLTVL.

V and J are TRBV29-1 and TRBJ2-7; 8 bases are shared with TRBD1. Germline V CDR1 and CDR2: SQVTM, ANQGSEA. CDR3 length: 11 residues. Trimming removed 6 bases from V and 6 bases from J; junction bases left unmatched: 4. The CDR3 DNA follows: TGCAGCGTGCGGACAGGGCGCGAGCAGTACTTC. It yields the protein CSVRTGREQYF.

Note on this clone: This sample includes further DNA sequences coding for the same CDR3. The chain is built from TRBV5-1 and TRBJ1-2, with 7 positions matching TRBD1. Germline lookup yields CDR1 SGHRS and CDR2 YFSETQ. V lost 0 bases to trimming and J lost 5 bases; unmatched junction nucleotides: 4. The CDR3 is 14 residues long. The DNA of the CDR3 is TGCGCCAGCAGCTTGGAGACAGGGAGTTATGGCTACACCTTC. Its protein is CASSLETGSYGYTF.

The chain recombines TRBV7-2 with TRBJ2-7, with 7 bases identical to TRBD1. Germline values: CDR1 SGHTA, CDR2 FQGNSA. The CDR3 has 17 amino acids. V lost 1 base and J lost 3; bases outside the gene matches: 12. CDR3 nucleotides: TGTGCCAGCAGCTTAGAGAGGACAAGGCCAGGGGGCTACGAGCAGTACTTC. It is translated as CASSLERTRPGGYEQYF.

For this clone: An end of the junction does not agree with germline; a read error may underlie this. The sample contains more than one DNA sequence encoding this CDR3. The CDR3 sequence: CASSLGGLSYEQYF. The CDR3 DNA follows: TGCGCCAGCAGTTTGGGCGGCCTCTCCTACGAGCAGTACTTC. The V and J genes are TRBV5-1 and TRBJ2-7, with unresolved D. The V gene's germline CDR1 is SGHRS and CDR2 YFSETQ. This CDR3 is 14 amino acids long.

The J gene is TRBJ2-1, the V gene TRBV19; 9 bases line up with TRBD1. Germline V lookup: CDR1 LNHDA, CDR2 SQIVND (reference sequence). This CDR3 contains 15 residues. Germline trimming cut 5 bases from V and 5 bases from J; bases unmatched to any gene: 7. The CDR3 sequence is CASSPRDRVHNEQFF. In DNA, the CDR3 is TGTGCCAGTAGTCCCCGGGACAGGGTACACAATGAGCAGTTCTTC. The full variable domain, rest sourced from reference TRBV19 and TRBJ2-1, is DGGITQSPKYLFRKEGQNVTLSCEQNLNHDAMYWYRQDPGQGLRLIYYSQIVNDFQKGDIAEGYSVSREKKESFPLTVTSAQKNPTAFYLCASSPRDRVHNEQFFGPGTRLTVL.

The J gene is TRBJ1-5, the V gene TRBV9; D might be TRBD1 (5 bases). Germline CDR1 and CDR2: SGDLS and YYNGEE. V shed 5 bases and J shed 10 bases, with 16 bases lying between them. The CDR3 contains 13 residues. The DNA for the CDR3 is TGTGCCAGCAGTAGGGACTCCCGGGGCCCCCAGCATTTT. Amino acids: CASSRDSRGPQHF.

This clone was detected only once. This CDR3 is CASSLQGQSYEQYF. CDR3 DNA sequence: TGCGCCAGCAGCTTGCAGGGACAGTCCTACGAGCAGTACTTC. The chain couples TRBV5-1 to TRBJ2-7; 7 bases fit TRBD1. Per germline, CDR1 SGHRS and CDR2 YFSETQ. The CDR3 length is 14 residues. Unmatched junction bases numbered 2, after V lost 1 base and J lost 1 base.

On this clone: Other DNA sequences in this specimen translate into the identical CDR3. This chain connects TRBV10-1 to TRBJ2-1; D is possibly TRBD2 (5 bases). Germline V CDR1 and CDR2: WNHNN, SYGVQD (reference sequence). V was clipped by 6 bases and J by 6 bases, with 6 bases between them. There are 11 residues in the CDR3. Here the CDR3 DNA reads TGCGCCAGCAGCCGGGGCAATGAGCAGTTCTTC. It codes for CASSRGNEQFF.

V is TRBV6-5 and J is TRBJ2-7, with 8 bases identical to TRBD2. CDR1 and CDR2 from the germline V gene are MNHEY and SVGAGI. V gave up 7 bases and J gave up 7 bases; unmatched junction bases: 9. This CDR3 contains 13 residues. This CDR3 is CASTQSGSQEQYF. The CDR3 DNA sequence: TGTGCCAGCACCCAGAGCGGGAGTCAAGAGCAGTACTTC.

This clone was observed once. The chain employs TRBV5-1 and TRBJ2-2; 8 bases are shared with TRBD1. The germline gives CDR1 SGHRS, CDR2 YFSETQ. The length of the CDR3 is 15 residues. J was trimmed by 1 base and V by 4 bases; bases with no gene match: 3. The CDR3 region is CASSATGGNTGELFF. The CDR3 DNA sequence: TGCGCCAGCAGCGCAACAGGGGGGAACACCGGGGAGCTGTTTTTT.

The V gene is TRBV7-2, the J gene TRBJ1-2; D is undetermined. Germline V lookup: CDR1 SGHTA, CDR2 FQGNSA. CDR3 size: 13 residues. V lost 2 bases to trimming and J lost 5 bases, with 9 bases between them. DNA of the CDR3: TGTGCCAGCAGCTTACGAGGGATGTATGGCTACACCTTC. It is translated as CASSLRGMYGYTF.

The chain recombines TRBV5-6 with TRBJ1-4; perhaps TRBD1 as D (6 bases). The CDR3 runs to 15 residues. Germline V gene lookup returns CDR1 SGHDT and CDR2 YYEEEE. Trimming shortened V by 4 bases and J by 7 bases, and 17 bases separated the two germline ends. Here the CDR3 DNA reads TGTGCCAGCAGCAAGAGGGGGGAAGAAGGTGAAAAACTGTTTTTT. Protein product: CASSKRGEEGEKLFF.

The chain joins TRBV5-1 to TRBJ2-5; D is unclear. V gave up 4 bases and J gave up 2 bases, with 12 bases separating them. CDR3 length: 14 amino acids. CDR1 and CDR2 (germline): SGHRS, YFSETQ. The CDR3 DNA is TGCGCCAGCAGCGTCGGTGATAATCAAGAGACCCAGTACTTC. Protein product: CASSVGDNQETQYF.

As for this clone: Other DNA sequences from this sample encode an identical CDR3 as well. V is TRBV18 and J is TRBJ1-5, with D hard to call. In germline, CDR1 is KGHSH, CDR2 LQKENI. V dropped 2 bases and J dropped 3 bases, with 5 bases sitting between them. The CDR3 loop spans 13 amino acids. The CDR3, as DNA: TGTGCCAGCTCACCAGGGGTCAATCAGCCCCAGCATTTT. Its protein is CASSPGVNQPQHF.

V usage is TRBV7-9 and J usage is TRBJ1-4; 12 bases align to TRBD1. The CDR3 totals 15 residues. CDR1 SEHNR and CDR2 FQNEAQ come from the germline V gene (reference sequence). Losses at the gene ends were 4 bases for V and 10 bases for J; bases not matched to a gene: 7. CDR3 in DNA: TGTGCCAGCAGCTCCTCGGGGACAGGGGGCGGAAAACTGTTTTTT. As protein: CASSSSGTGGGKLFF.

The V call is TRBV28, the J call TRBJ2-7, with D perhaps assigned TRBD1 or TRBD2 (5 bases each). The germline CDR1 and CDR2 sequences are MDHEN and SYDVKM. The CDR3 spans 15 residues. The V gene lost 1 base and the J gene lost 6 bases, with 16 bases spanning the gap. Here the CDR3 DNA reads TGTGCCAGCAGTTTATCCGGGGCTATCTCCAGCGAGCAGTACTTC. This sequence encodes CASSLSGAISSEQYF.

The gene calls are TRBV28 and TRBJ1-2; D ambiguous. Trimming pared 1 base from V and 0 bases from J, leaving 9 bases between. There are 15 residues in the CDR3. The germline V gene encodes CDR1 MDHEN and CDR2 SYDVKM. The CDR3 protein is CASSLSQETNYGYTF. Written as DNA, the CDR3 is TGTGCCAGCAGTTTATCGCAGGAAACTAACTATGGCTACACCTTC.

J is TRBJ2-7 and V is TRBV27; D not certain. The germline V and J ends were trimmed by 5 bases and 2 bases, with 13 bases remaining between them. CDR3 length: 14 amino acids. Germline lookup yields CDR1 MNHEY and CDR2 SMNVEV (reference sequence). As DNA, the CDR3 is TGTGCCAGCAGTGGCCGGGCCCCACCCTACGAGCAGTACTTC. The encoded protein is CASSGRAPPYEQYF.

The CDR3: CASSERRLAGTYEQYF. The CDR3 DNA sequence: TGTGCCAGCAGTGAAAGGCGCCTAGCGGGGACCTACGAGCAGTACTTC. The chain employs TRBV6-1 and TRBJ2-7; TRBD2 matches at 9 bases. Trimming cost V 2 bases and J 2 bases; bases outside gene matches: 7. Germline V lookup: CDR1 MNHNS, CDR2 SASEGT. The CDR3 extends over 16 amino acids.

V usage is TRBV7-2 and J usage is TRBJ1-3; no clear D. V was clipped by 0 bases and J by 4 bases, with 10 bases between them. The CDR3 runs to 15 residues. Germline V gives CDR1 SGHTA, CDR2 FQGNSA. The CDR3 protein is CASSLASQVGNTIYF. For the CDR3, the DNA is TGTGCCAGCAGCTTAGCGAGCCAGGTGGGAAACACCATATATTTT.

The chain couples TRBV5-1 to TRBJ2-4; TRBD1 matches at 8 bases. The ends lost 3 bases at V and 3 bases at J; junction bases unmatched: 5. CDR3 size: 15 residues. The germline V gene has CDR1 SGHRS and CDR2 YFSETQ. The CDR3 reads CASSSPTGDKNIQYF. The DNA of the CDR3 is TGCGCCAGCAGCTCTCCGACAGGGGACAAAAACATTCAGTACTTC. Full variable domain (outside the CDR3, taken from reference TRBV5-1 and TRBJ2-4): KAGVTQTPRYLIKTRGQQVTLSCSPISGHRSVSWYQQTPGQGLQFLFEYFSETQRNKGNFPGRFSGRQFSNSRSEMNVSTLELGDSALYLCASSSPTGDKNIQYFGAGTRLSVL.